Included here is one T cell receptor (beta chain) sequence, with context. This clonotype was observed at least ten times. Its antigen is unknown. Base qualities are not provided; no much larger clone lies one nucleotide away. The sample is drawn from a study of T cells in Graves' hyperthyroidism and ophthalmopathy (dated by TCRdb to the late 2010s). Broadly, across the study: Peripheral blood was sampled at the time of initial diagnosis, prior to any treatment. Prospective prediction of ophthalmopathy was tested in an independent validation cohort of about 19 hyperthyroidism patients and some 17 patients who later progressed to ophthalmopathy. To identify TCR V-J signatures that set the groups apart, the researchers used a discovery cohort of 100 patients, made up of approximately 43 with Graves' ophthalmopathy and approximately 57 with stable Graves' hyperthyroidism. In more than five Graves' hyperthyroidism patients, the study also compared T-cell repertoires from thyroid tissue with T-cell repertoires from blood. TCR Vbeta CDR3 sequencing of 120 to 150 peripheral blood samples (over 40 ophthalmopathy, roughly 74 hyperthyroidism and roughly 17 progressor patients) is reported in the paper. For training and testing, the 80 to 100 patients in the discovery cohort were randomly divided in a 7:3 ratio. After sampling, hyperthyroidism patients received methimazole starting at 30 mg daily, and ophthalmopathy patients received high-dose intravenous methylprednisolone. Broad study findings and their caveats: Most expanded thyroid clonotypes (frequency above 0.001) were also detected in blood, suggesting blood repertoires may reflect thyroid immune responses. In validation, progression to ophthalmopathy was predicted by the model with almost 71% sensitivity and around 75% specificity, a median of about 6.8 months before onset. In cross-validation, a model built on a 13 V-J signature told ophthalmopathy apart from stable hyperthyroidism with 87.88% sensitivity and roughly 83% specificity, and in testing the same model reached 80%/75%. Sample size was not statistically predetermined, and blinding of investigators to group allocation was not performed.

Unmatched junction bases come to 8, with V trimmed by 7 bases and J by 4 bases. The CDR3 contains 14 residues, cysteine and phenylalanine counted. The entry retains the CDR3 DNA only, 42 bases that are in frame from base 1. Hyperthyroidism patients were newly diagnosed, had a disease duration of under 2 months, and were aged 18 to 65 years. Exclusion was applied to patients with uncontrolled infections, other autoimmune diseases, pregnancy or lactation. Diagnoses were established on the basis of clinical symptoms, serum thyroxine and TRAb, thyroid ultrasound, and orbital computed tomography. Blood from progressor patients was drawn when they were first diagnosed with hyperthyroidism, before any ophthalmopathy symptoms appeared. PBMCs were separated from 10 ml of fresh peripheral blood using Ficoll-Paque density gradient centrifugation. Progressor patients were defined as those initially diagnosed with Graves' hyperthyroidism in whom ophthalmopathy developed during follow-up. Trizol reagent was used to extract total RNA, and RNA quality was then checked on an Agilent 2100 Bioanalyzer.

Amplification of TCR beta CDR3 regions was carried out from RNA transcripts. The first round of RT-PCR for the TCR CDR3 was performed with the HTBI primer set and the Qiagen OneStep RT-PCR kit. The libraries were constructed in a second round of multiplex PCR and then size-selected and purified. Sequencing of the libraries was done on an Illumina HiSeq2000 using paired-end 100 bp reads. In the authors' own workflow: SOAPnuke was used to process the raw data, with reads discarded if the reads contained adapters or uncalled bases, had a mean Phred below 15, or lacked an exact constant-primer or identifier match. COPE v1.2.5 was used to merge the high-quality paired reads, and each unique nucleotide sequence was defined as a clonotype. Clonotypes were aligned to IMGT TRBV, TRBD and TRBJ reference segments using MiTCR v1.1. The analysis was restricted to V-J combinations with a frequency above 0.0001, which together covered around 99% of the repertoires. A TCS score was defined as the ratio of F50 (clonal expansion) to E x V (chaos), with BLOSUM62-based TCRdist applied between CDR3 peptides within each V-J. Welch's t-statistics and random forest reduced roughly 530 V-J features to roughly 13, which were used in a naive Bayes classifier (R e1071). TCRdb reran the public reads through fastp at Q25 and MiXCR, keeping productive beta chains. Each record represents a unique CDR3 protein, reported with the most common genes and DNA among its rows. The V and J calls and clone size are TCRdb's, not the authors'. The sample contains approximately 370,000 distinct CDR3 sequences, about 18% of them found a single time. The ten largest clones take up roughly 35% of the sample.

The chain is assembled from TRBV12-3 or TRBV12-4 and TRBJ1-2; 8 bases in the middle match TRBD1. The sequence was obtained from a woman in her twenties or thirties with Graves' hyperthyroidism that later progressed to Graves' ophthalmopathy. Sample: blood. This receptor carries the CDR3 CASTAAGGGYGYTF. The sequence in DNA is TGTGCCAGCACCGCGGCAGGGGGCGGCTATGGCTACACCTTC.